The TCR beta chain described here comes from a study of cytomegalovirus exposure and HLA in healthy donors. Study outcomes and limitations: Among the most significant clusters, several appeared linked to common viral pathogens in a later analysis. Reportedly, HLA-A and HLA-B alleles of most subjects were accurately predicted from TCR beta. In a later analysis, TCR beta V- and J-gene trimming was associated with a missense DCLRE1C variant. Earlier findings revealed that most TCR beta V segments proved productive either about 90% or about 30% of the time.

It was with 60 Vbeta and 13 Jbeta primers that the PCR ran. The data were produced by immunoSEQ multiplex PCR, yet TCRdb's version contains in-frame clones alone and is incomplete. This sample's clone table lists around 40,000 clones. CDR3 length equals 14 residues. Germline CDR1 reads SGHRS; CDR2 reads YFSETQ. Trimming removed 1 base from V and 3 bases from J; junction bases left unmatched: 2. Notes on this clone: Its antigen is unidentified. In the same sample, other DNA sequences code for this CDR3.

The sample taken for sequencing was PBMCs. This sequence originates from a young man in good health and CMV-seronegative. V gene TRBV5-1 combines with J gene TRBJ1-1, with 8 nucleotides matching TRBD1. The CDR3 reads CASSLTGGDTEAFF. For the CDR3, the DNA is TGCGCCAGCAGCTTGACAGGGGGTGACACTGAAGCTTTCTTT.